This is a list of T cell receptor beta chains from one sample in a study of OX40 agonist ivuxolimab in advanced cancers. Some clones are missing from TCRdb's copy, which holds only in-frame ones; the method was immunoSEQ multiplex PCR. There are roughly 70,000 clones in the sample; approximately 78% occur only once, and 1.1% lies in the top ten. This sample comprised CD4+ or CD8+ T cells sorted from blood, obtained in a trial of the OX40 agonist ivuxolimab. The receptors here all came from an adult with an advanced solid tumor such as melanoma, head and neck, liver or kidney cancer. Both conserved end residues are part of each CDR3. A D gene is named only where the DNA matches it firmly. Clone size appears in some rows only: once, few, many, or a class for an expanded clone.

v_call	d_call	j_call	clone_size	cdr3_nt	cdr3_aa
TRBV7-9	TRBD1	TRBJ2-7	-	TGTGCCAGCAGCCCCCCGGACAGGGGTGGCGAGCAGTACTTC	CASSPPDRGGEQYF
TRBV5-1	-	TRBJ2-7	-	TGCGCCAGCAGCGAAGCCCAAAAGCGCTCCTACGAGCAGTACTTC	CASSEAQKRSYEQYF
TRBV11-2	-	TRBJ2-2	-	TGTGCCAGCAGCTTACGAGAAGGTGGGACGGCAGGATCTACCGGGGAGCTGTTTTTT	CASSLREGGTAGSTGELFF
TRBV6-5	-	TRBJ2-1	few	TGTGCCAGCAGTTACGGACAAGCCAATGAGCAGTTCTTC	CASSYGQANEQFF
TRBV18	-	TRBJ1-1	medium-sized	TGTGCCAGCTCACTGGGGTTGAACACTGAAGCTTTCTTT	CASSLGLNTEAFF
TRBV28	-	TRBJ1-1	-	TGTGCCAGCAGTCTCCGCCAGCGAGCTTTCTTT	CASSLRQRAFF
TRBV6-5	-	TRBJ1-1	-	TGTGCCAGCAGTTACTTGGGAGACACTGAAGCTTTCTTT	CASSYLGDTEAFF
TRBV5-4	-	TRBJ1-2	-	TGTGCCAGCAGCGTGGGTGCAGGGGTTGGCTATGGCTACACCTTC	CASSVGAGVGYGYTF
TRBV6-5	TRBD1	TRBJ1-6	-	TGTGCCAGCAGTTACTCGTACCAGGGGGATTCACCCCTCCACTTT	CASSYSYQGDSPLHF
TRBV27	TRBD1	TRBJ1-2	-	TGTGCCAGCAGGGCAGGGACAGGGGCTAACTATGGCTACACCTTC	CASRAGTGANYGYTF
TRBV5-6	TRBD2	TRBJ2-3	-	TGTGCCAGCGGATCTGTTGCAGCGGGGGCCCTCACAGATACGCAGTATTTT	CASGSVAAGALTDTQYF
TRBV19	-	TRBJ2-5	-	TGTGCCAGTAGTATGTATTCAGATACTCAAGAGACCCAGTACTTC	CASSMYSDTQETQYF
TRBV7-9	TRBD1	TRBJ1-5	-	TGTGCCAGCAGCTTAGGGACAGGGAGCAATCAGCCCCAGCATTTT	CASSLGTGSNQPQHF
TRBV6-1	-	TRBJ1-1	-	TGTGCCAGCAGCCGAGGGACCTCGAACACTGAAGCTTTCTTT	CASSRGTSNTEAFF
TRBV6-5	TRBD1	TRBJ2-2	-	TGTGCCAGCAGACTTACAGGGGGAGGGGAGCTGTTTTTT	CASRLTGGGELFF
TRBV4-2	-	TRBJ2-7	once	TGTGCCAGCAGCCACCTCCCGACCTACGAGCAGTACTTC	CASSHLPTYEQYF
TRBV9	TRBD1	TRBJ2-5	-	TGTGCCAGCAGCGTTGACAGGGGGTCAGAGACCCAGTACTTC	CASSVDRGSETQYF
TRBV15	TRBD2	TRBJ2-5	-	TGTGCCACTCGCCAGATGGGAGGGGAGACCCAGTACTTC	CATRQMGGETQYF
TRBV6-5	TRBD2	TRBJ2-2	-	TGTGCCGCGAGCGGGGGGGCCGGAACCGGGGAGCTGTTTTTT	CAASGGAGTGELFF
TRBV28	TRBD2	TRBJ2-2	-	TGTGCCAGCAGCCGCGGGGGTTCGAACACCGGGGAGCTGTTTTTT	CASSRGGSNTGELFF
TRBV15	-	TRBJ2-1	-	TGTGCCACCAGCAGAGCCGGGGGACCAAACAATGAGCAGTTCTTC	CATSRAGGPNNEQFF
TRBV29-1	TRBD1	TRBJ2-7	-	TGCAGCGTTATCGGACAGGGCTACGAGCAGTACTTC	CSVIGQGYEQYF
TRBV6-5	-	TRBJ1-2	-	TGTGCCAGCACGGGCGACACCGTCTATGGCTACACCTTC	CASTGDTVYGYTF
TRBV5-6	TRBD1	TRBJ1-1	-	TGTGCCAGCAGCTTTCCCGACAGGGAAAGAGACACTGAAGCTTTCTTT	CASSFPDRERDTEAFF
TRBV29-1	-	TRBJ2-5	-	TGCAGCGGGCGAGCAGGAGAGACCCAGTACTTC	CSGRAGETQYF